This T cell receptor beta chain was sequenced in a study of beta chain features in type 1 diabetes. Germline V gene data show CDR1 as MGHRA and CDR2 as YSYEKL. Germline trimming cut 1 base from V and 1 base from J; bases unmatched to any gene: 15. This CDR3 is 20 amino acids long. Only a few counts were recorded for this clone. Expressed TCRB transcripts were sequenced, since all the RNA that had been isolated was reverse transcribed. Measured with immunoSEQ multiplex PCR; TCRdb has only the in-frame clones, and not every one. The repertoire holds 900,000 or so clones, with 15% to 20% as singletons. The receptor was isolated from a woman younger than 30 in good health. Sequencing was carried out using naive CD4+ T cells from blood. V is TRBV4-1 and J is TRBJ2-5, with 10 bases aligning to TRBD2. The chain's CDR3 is CASSQGISGRARGAQETQYF. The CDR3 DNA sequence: TGCGCCAGCAGCCAAGGGATCAGCGGGAGGGCCAGAGGTGCCCAAGAGACCCAGTACTTC.